This T cell receptor beta chain stems from a study of identical twins. Using its own MiXCR run on the 5' RACE reads, TCRdb lists one record per CDR3 protein. The table shows about 260,000 distinct CDR3 sequences, with 5.5% to 7% occurring only once. CDR1 is LGHNA, CDR2 YNFKEQ, per germline. This CDR3 has 16 amino acids. V was pared by 3 bases and J by 1 base, with 5 bases of the junction left unmatched. This clonotype has ten or more counts. These same records also appear under a second study, on yellow fever vaccine responses in identical twins.

The clonotype comes from a woman between 18 and 30 years old in good health. The V call is TRBV4-2, the J call TRBJ1-5; 8 positions agree with TRBD1. What was sequenced was memory (CD45RO+) T cells sorted from blood. The CDR3 loop reads CASSHSGTGSNQPQHF. The CDR3 nucleotides read TGTGCCAGCAGCCACTCCGGGACAGGCAGCAATCAGCCCCAGCATTTT.